The 25 T cell receptor beta chains reported below all come from one sample, sequenced in a study of blood T cell repertoires in COVID-19. Data came from immunoSEQ multiplex PCR; TCRdb stores just in-frame clones and leaves some out. The table lists around 60,000 clones, about 86% of them singletons. Sequenced: peripheral blood. The origin of the receptors is an elderly woman with active or convalescent COVID-19.

The rearrangement joins TRBV4-3 to TRBJ2-7, with a possible D match to TRBD2 (5 bases). Trimming stripped 0 bases from V and 0 bases from J, with 9 bases between. The CDR3 runs to 15 residues. The V gene's germline CDR1 is LGHNA and CDR2 YSLEER. In DNA, the CDR3 is TGCGCCAGCAGCCAAGATGGAGGTAGCTCCTACGAGCAGTACTTC. It is translated as CASSQDGGSSYEQYF.

The rearrangement uses TRBV6-1 and TRBJ1-6; no clear D. V lost 3 bases, J lost 5 bases, and 8 bases lay in between. This CDR3 has 14 amino acids. CDR1 and CDR2 from the germline V gene are MNHNS and SASEGT. The DNA of the CDR3 is TGTGCCAGCAGTGAGTACTCAAATAATTCACCCCTCCACTTT. This sequence encodes CASSEYSNNSPLHF.

CDR3 residues: CASSYTGRNTETQYF. DNA of the CDR3: TGTGCCAGCAGTTATACAGGGAGAAACACAGAGACCCAGTACTTC. The chain recombines TRBV6-9 with TRBJ2-5; tentatively, D is TRBD1 (6 bases). The CDR3 spans 15 residues. V lost 2 bases, J lost 4 bases, and 14 bases lay in between. Germline values: CDR1 MNHGY, CDR2 SVAAGI.

The genes are TRBV4-1 and TRBJ2-3; TRBD1 matches 8 bases. Per the germline V gene, CDR1 is MGHRA and CDR2 is YSYEKL. V gave up 0 bases and J gave up 4 bases; unmatched junction bases: 3. CDR3 length equals 15 residues. The CDR3 DNA is TGCGCCAGCAGCCAAGATTCCAGGGGGCCAGATACGCAGTATTTT. Its protein product is CASSQDSRGPDTQYF.

The V and J genes are TRBV4-2 and TRBJ2-1, with TRBD2 matching 7 bases. There are 16 residues in the CDR3. V dropped 0 bases and J dropped 1; count of bases not matched to a gene: 3. Germline V gene lookup returns CDR1 LGHNA and CDR2 YNFKEQ. CDR3 loop: CASSQDMRGSYNEQFF. The CDR3 DNA follows: TGTGCCAGCAGCCAAGATATGCGGGGGTCCTACAATGAGCAGTTCTTC.

The chain is built from TRBV7-9 and TRBJ1-2, with 9 bases identical to TRBD1. The germline CDR1 and CDR2 sequences are SEHNR and FQNEAQ (reference sequence). The CDR3 totals 13 residues. The V segment lost 6 bases and the J segment 6 bases; nucleotides outside the gene matches: 5. Here the CDR3 DNA reads TGTGCCAGCAGTATGGGACAGGGACATGGCTACACCTTC. Translating it yields CASSMGQGHGYTF.

This clone was recorded once. The CDR3 sequence: CASSPKRTGNTIYF. In DNA, the CDR3 is TGTGCCAGCAGTCCGAAGAGGACTGGAAACACCATATATTTT. This sequence joins TRBV28 and TRBJ1-3; D ambiguous. CDR1 and CDR2 (germline): MDHEN, SYDVKM. V lost 5 bases to trimming and J lost 2 bases, with 10 bases between them. This CDR3 spans 14 amino acids.

This rearrangement joins TRBV5-1 to TRBJ2-7; 8 bases agree with TRBD2. This CDR3 contains 17 residues. Looked up from germline, CDR1 is SGHRS and CDR2 is YFSETQ. Trimming took 1 base from V and 0 from J; bases not matched to a gene: 9. Here the CDR3 reads CASSLMGGGSNSYEQYF. DNA of the CDR3: TGCGCCAGCAGCTTGATGGGCGGGGGGAGTAACTCCTACGAGCAGTACTTC.

The V call is TRBV15, the J call TRBJ1-4; TRBD1 matches at 7 bases. Germline V gene lookup returns CDR1 LNHNV and CDR2 YYDKDF (reference sequence). J was trimmed by 5 bases and V by 6 bases; bases with no gene match: 6. The CDR3 sequence is 14 residues long. The CDR3 sequence: CATRLGTDNEKLFF. For the CDR3, the DNA is TGTGCCACCAGACTCGGGACAGACAATGAAAAACTGTTTTTT.

This clone was recorded once. The rearrangement links TRBV6-5 to TRBJ2-7, with D uncertain. V shed 2 bases and J shed 6 bases, with 11 bases lying between them. The CDR3 consists of 13 residues. Germline V gene sequence: CDR1 MNHEY, CDR2 SVGAGI. The CDR3 DNA sequence: TGTGCCAGCAGTTACGTAGAGCTCGGCGAGCAGTACTTC. Its protein product is CASSYVELGEQYF.

The chain has TRBV6-5 and TRBJ1-2; 7 bases are shared with TRBD1. V was pared by 8 bases and J by 7 bases, with 10 bases of the junction left unmatched. The CDR3 spans 13 residues. CDR1 is MNHEY, CDR2 SVGAGI, per germline. The CDR3 region has the DNA TGTGCCAGCGAGGAGGGGGCGCGGGGTGGCTACACCTTC. It yields the protein CASEEGARGGYTF.

CDR3 sequence (DNA): TGTGCCAGCAGCCCTGGTGGGGGGCAAGAGACCCAGTACTTC. Its protein is CASSPGGGQETQYF. The chain recombines TRBV5-6 with TRBJ2-5; TRBD2 might be the D (6 bases). Germline CDR1 and CDR2: SGHDT and YYEEEE. The V end was cut by 4 bases, the J end by 2 bases, with 12 bases between. CDR3 length: 14 residues.

The chain joins TRBV7-2 to TRBJ1-1; D gene unclear. V was trimmed by 5 bases and J by 1 base, leaving 8 bases between them. The CDR3 has 13 residues. CDR1 SGHTA and CDR2 FQGNSA come from the germline V gene. CDR3 nucleotide sequence: TGTGCCAGCAGCCCAAATTGGAACACTGAAGCTTTCTTT. Translation gives CASSPNWNTEAFF. Complete variable domain (other parts from reference TRBV7-2 and TRBJ1-1): GAGVSQSPSNKVTEKGKDVELRCDPISGHTALYWYRQSLGQGLEFLIYFQGNSAPDKSGLPSDRFSAERTGGSVSTLTIQRTQQEDSAVYLCASSPNWNTEAFFGQGTRLTVV.

J is TRBJ2-4 and V is TRBV6-5; D is possibly TRBD1 (6 bases). Per germline, CDR1 MNHEY and CDR2 SVGAGI. The CDR3 extends over 14 amino acids. The germline V and J ends were trimmed by 0 bases and 6 bases, with 9 bases remaining between them. CDR3 sequence (DNA): TGTGCCAGCAGTTACTCGGGACATATAAACATTCAGTACTTC. Translation: CASSYSGHINIQYF.

The rearrangement uses TRBV27 and TRBJ1-1, with D possibly being TRBD1 (5 bases). From germline, CDR1 is MNHEY and CDR2 SMNVEV (reference sequence). CDR3 length: 13 amino acids. Trimming stripped 0 bases from V and 5 bases from J, with 7 bases between. In DNA form, the CDR3 reads TGTGCCAGCAGTTTATCCCCAGGGACTGAAGCTTTCTTT. Its protein is CASSLSPGTEAFF.

This clone was seen more than once but under ten times. The genes are TRBV6-1 and TRBJ1-1; no clear D gene. The germline V gene has CDR1 MNHNS and CDR2 SASEGT. This CDR3 is built from 15 residues. Trimming removed 2 bases from V and 0 bases from J, with 10 bases in between. The CDR3 loop reads CASSERWAMNTEAFF. CDR3 coding DNA: TGTGCCAGCAGTGAAAGATGGGCCATGAACACTGAAGCTTTCTTT.

The chain recombines TRBV28 with TRBJ2-5, with 10 bases lining up with TRBD1. CDR3 length: 12 amino acids. Germline-derived CDR1 and CDR2 are MDHEN and SYDVKM. With 5 bases clipped from V and 7 bases from J, the junction kept 1 base outside the gene matches. The CDR3 reads CASSRTGGTQYF. The CDR3 bases are TGTGCCAGCAGTCGGACAGGGGGGACCCAGTACTTC.

The chain recombines TRBV11-3 with TRBJ1-6; 8 bases align to TRBD1. After removal of 4 bases from V and 9 bases from J, the junction contained 5 bases not matched to a gene. Germline loops: CDR1 SGHNT, CDR2 YENEEA. The CDR3 is 14 amino acids. CDR3: CASSSGGVGSPLHF. CDR3 bases: TGTGCCAGCAGCTCAGGGGGCGTCGGTTCACCCCTCCACTTT. Looking up the rest from reference TRBV11-3 and TRBJ1-6 gives the full variable domain: EAGVVQSPRYKIIEKKQPVAFWCNPISGHNTLYWYLQNLGQGPELLIRYENEEAVDDSQLPKDRFSAERLKGVDSTLKIQPAELGDSAVYLCASSSGGVGSPLHFGNGTRLTVT.

The rearrangement joins TRBV5-1 to TRBJ2-5; no definite D call. The V and J ends lost 0 bases and 1 base respectively, with 7 bases between them. The length of the CDR3 is 14 residues. Germline V gives CDR1 SGHRS, CDR2 YFSETQ. CDR3 nucleotides: TGCGCCAGCAGCTTGGGGCAGGTCCAAGAGACCCAGTACTTC. This sequence encodes CASSLGQVQETQYF.

The rearrangement joins TRBV2 to TRBJ2-2, with 9 bases identical to TRBD2. Germline CDR1 and CDR2: SNHLY and FYNNEI. J gave up 6 bases and V 3 bases, and 5 bases lay outside the gene matches. The CDR3 has 15 residues. The CDR3 loop reads CASSDGRGGSGELFF. The CDR3 DNA is TGTGCCAGCAGTGATGGGCGGGGGGGGTCCGGGGAGCTGTTTTTT.

This chain links TRBV18 with TRBJ2-7; TRBD1 aligns across 10 bases. The germline gives CDR1 KGHSH, CDR2 LQKENI. The CDR3 has 15 amino acids. Trimming at V came to 3 bases and at J to 2 bases, leaving 4 bases not matched to a gene. CDR3 in DNA: TGTGCCAGCTCACCCGGGACAGGGGTCACCTACGAGCAGTACTTC. It encodes CASSPGTGVTYEQYF. The variable domain in full, completed from reference TRBV18 and TRBJ2-7, reads NAGVMQNPRHLVRRRGQEARLRCSPMKGHSHVYWYRQLPEEGLKFMVYLQKENIIDESGMPKERFSAEFPKEGPSILRIQQVVRGDSAAYFCASSPGTGVTYEQYFGPGTRLTVT.

The rearrangement joins TRBV5-1 to TRBJ2-5, with D unresolved. CDR1 SGHRS and CDR2 YFSETQ come from the germline V gene. The CDR3 has 15 amino acids. Trimming cost V 0 bases and J 5 bases, with 14 bases left between them. CDR3 residues: CASSLGSSTGETQYF. The CDR3, as DNA: TGCGCCAGCAGCTTGGGCTCTAGTACCGGCGAGACCCAGTACTTC. Using reference TRBV5-1 and TRBJ2-5 for the parts outside the CDR3, the full variable domain is KAGVTQTPRYLIKTRGQQVTLSCSPISGHRSVSWYQQTPGQGLQFLFEYFSETQRNKGNFPGRFSGRQFSNSRSEMNVSTLELGDSALYLCASSLGSSTGETQYFGPGTRLLVL.

The genes are TRBV29-1 and TRBJ2-7; 9 positions agree with TRBD2. The CDR3 length is 12 residues. Trimming at V came to 5 bases and at J to 3 bases, leaving 2 bases not matched to a gene. CDR1 is SQVTM, CDR2 ANQGSEA, per germline. CDR3 residues: CSVISGGYEQYF. The CDR3 DNA reads as TGCAGCGTTATTAGCGGGGGCTACGAGCAGTACTTC.

CDR3 nucleotides: TGTGCCAGCAGTGACACAGGGAGAGAGACCCAGTACTTC. Its protein product is CASSDTGRETQYF. This chain links TRBV6-1 with TRBJ2-5; D is perhaps TRBD1 (6 bases). V was trimmed by 3 bases and J by 4 bases, leaving 9 bases between them. CDR3 length: 13 amino acids. Germline V gene sequence: CDR1 MNHNS, CDR2 SASEGT.

V is TRBV28 and J is TRBJ2-7; 7 bases map to TRBD1. The CDR3 length is 13 residues. Trimming took 3 bases from V and 6 from J; bases not matched to a gene: 5. In germline, CDR1 is MDHEN, CDR2 SYDVKM. This chain's CDR3 is CASSFYDRVEQYF. In DNA form, the CDR3 reads TGTGCCAGCAGTTTCTATGACAGGGTCGAGCAGTACTTC.